These 8 T cell receptor beta chains share one sample of origin, sequenced in a study of breast tumors, draining lymph nodes, adjacent tissues. TCRdb reprocessed the multiplex PCR reads via MiXCR and lists one record per CDR3 protein. There are over 70,000 distinct CDR3 sequences in the sample; roughly 30% occur only once, and over 8% lies in the top ten. Samples came from axillary lymph nodes draining the breast cancer. Sequenced sample: axillary lymph node tissue. The receptors here all came from a female donor with breast cancer. Some clones in this sample may be carry-over from other donors' samples.

In this sample, this clonotype turned up many times. The rearrangement links TRBV4-2 to TRBJ2-7; tentatively, D is TRBD1 (5 bases). This CDR3 is built from 15 residues. Trimming stripped 1 base from V and 5 bases from J, with 15 bases between. Germline CDR1 is LGHNA and CDR2 is YNFKEQ. DNA for the CDR3: TGTGCCAGCAGCCAAGGGGGCAGGGTTAGCCACGAGCAGTACTTC. It translates to CASSQGGRVSHEQYF.

This clonotype was seen many times. The V gene is TRBV7-2, the J gene TRBJ2-7; D is ambiguous. Germline V gene sequence: CDR1 SGHTA, CDR2 FQGNSA. The CDR3 is made up of 13 amino acids. V was trimmed by 5 bases and J by 3 bases, leaving 11 bases between them. The CDR3 nucleotides are TGTGCCAGCAGCAGAAGAAACAACTACGAGCAGTACTTC. It translates to CASSRRNNYEQYF.

As to this clonotype: The conserved phenylalanine or tryptophan normally closing the CDR3 is absent here, so this likely arose from a read error. The chain is built from TRBV7-2 and TRBJ1-2, with 9 bases identical to TRBD1. The CDR3 extends over 14 amino acids. CDR1 is SGHTA, CDR2 FQGNSA, per germline. V was clipped by 6 bases and J by 4 bases; unmatched bases: 6. The CDR3 DNA is TGTGCCAGCAGTTTGACAGGGGGAGCCTATGGCTACACCCTC. It translates to CASSLTGGAYGYTL.

This clonotype was observed at least ten times. This chain joins TRBV30 and TRBJ1-3; no clear D. From germline, CDR1 is GTSNPN and CDR2 SVGIG (reference sequence). Trimming pared 0 bases from V and 0 bases from J, leaving 6 bases between. This CDR3 is 14 amino acids long. CDR3 bases: TGTGCCTGGAGTGTAAAATTCTCTGGAAACACCATATATTTT. Translated: CAWSVKFSGNTIYF.

Ten or more counts support this clonotype. In DNA, the CDR3 is TGCAGTGCTAGAGAAGGAGTCATGGGAGAGACCCAGTACTTC. Protein sequence: CSAREGVMGETQYF. The chain is built from TRBV20-1 and TRBJ2-5; D is unclear. Germline V gives CDR1 DFQATT, CDR2 SNEGSKA (reference sequence). Trimming took off 0 bases at V and 4 bases at J, with 12 bases between the two ends. The CDR3 totals 14 residues.

This clonotype has a handful of counts. The CDR3 is CASSPGRKNFPLHF. The CDR3 nucleotides read TGTGCCAGTTCCCCGGGACGGAAGAATTTCCCCCTCCACTTT. The chain employs TRBV19 and TRBJ1-6, with D maybe TRBD1 (5 bases). Germline V gene lookup returns CDR1 LNHDA and CDR2 SQIVND (reference sequence). The V and J ends lost 8 bases and 13 bases respectively, with 21 bases between them. This CDR3 spans 14 amino acids.

This clonotype was observed at least ten times. This chain uses TRBV9 with TRBJ2-1; TRBD1 matches at 8 bases. The CDR3 has 15 amino acids. Germline CDR1 reads SGDLS; CDR2 reads YYNGEE. V lost 4 bases, J lost 7 bases, and 10 bases stayed unmatched. DNA of the CDR3: TGTGCCAGCAGCCAAGGACAGGGATCTTGGAATGAGCAGTTCTTC. Protein product: CASSQGQGSWNEQFF.

This clonotype was recorded at least ten times. The chain links TRBV7-3 to TRBJ2-3; 8 positions agree with TRBD2. V shed 3 bases and J 8 bases; nucleotides not matched to a gene: 10. CDR1 and CDR2 from the germline V gene are SGHTA and FQGTGA. The CDR3 is 15 amino acids. The DNA for the CDR3 is TGTGCCAGCAGCTTCTCGGGACTAGTCTCGGGTACGCAGTATTTT. Protein sequence: CASSFSGLVSGTQYF.